What follows are 9 T cell receptor beta chains derived from one specimen sequenced in a study of molecular identifiers for immune sequencing clone quantification. A single record per CDR3 protein comes from TCRdb applying MiXCR to the PCR reads. The sample yields more than 550,000 distinct CDR3 sequences, about 25% seen once. Sequencing was done on a sample of naive CD8+ T cells from blood, with Jurkat cell RNA spiked in. Subset described: FACS-sorted CD8+CD4-CCR7+CD45RA+ naive T cells. The receptor set was obtained from a human donor in good health. Some libraries in this study had Jurkat cell RNA spiked in.

This clonotype was detected ten times or more. This sequence joins TRBV6-2 or TRBV6-3 and TRBJ2-7; D perhaps matches TRBD1 (5 bases). This CDR3 contains 12 residues. V dropped 2 bases and J dropped 6 bases, with 8 bases sitting between them. Germline V gene data show CDR1 as MNHEY and CDR2 as SVGEGT. In nucleotides, the CDR3 is TGTGCCAGCAGTTACGACAGTTCCGAGCAGTACTTC. It specifies CASSYDSSEQYF.

This clonotype was counted ten times or more. The V gene is TRBV28, the J gene TRBJ1-1; no definite D call. The germline V gene has CDR1 MDHEN and CDR2 SYDVKM. The CDR3 spans 14 residues. Trimming stripped 3 bases from V and 1 base from J, with 9 bases between. CDR3 region: CASSLSGTNTEAFF. DNA of the CDR3: TGTGCCAGCAGTTTGAGCGGTACGAACACTGAAGCTTTCTTT.

This clonotype was found a few times. The rearrangement links TRBV7-2 to TRBJ2-7, with 9 bases aligning to TRBD2. The V gene end was trimmed by 4 bases and the J gene end by 3 bases; junction bases not matched to a gene: 7. This CDR3 region has 15 residues. Germline CDR1 and CDR2: SGHTA and FQGNSA. The CDR3 DNA sequence: TGTGCCAGCAGCTACCTAGCGGGACCCGTCTACGAGCAGTACTTC. This gives the protein CASSYLAGPVYEQYF.

About this clonotype: This may be a read error, as it is one base from a much larger clone. This chain uses TRBV27 with TRBJ2-2; TRBD1 matches at 9 bases. This CDR3 contains 17 residues. The germline gives CDR1 MNHEY, CDR2 SMNVEV (reference sequence). The CDR3 reads CASSHSGTGTNTGGLFF. The CDR3 bases are TGTGCCAGCAGTCACTCCGGGACAGGGACGAACACCGGGGGGCTGTTTTTT.

The chain links TRBV21-1 to TRBJ1-5. TRBV21-1 is deemed a pseudogene. The CDR3 totals 15 residues. The chain's CDR3 is CASSKEDGSNQPQHF. In DNA, the CDR3 is TGTGCCAGCAGCAAAGAGGACGGTAGCAATCAGCCCCAGCATTTT.

The sample holds many counts of this clonotype. The J gene is TRBJ2-1, the V gene TRBV7-9, with D maybe TRBD1 (5 bases). This CDR3 region has 16 residues. Germline V CDR1 and CDR2: SEHNR, FQNEAQ (reference sequence). V gave up 5 bases and J gave up 5 bases, with 19 bases separating them. The CDR3 region is CASSPPLLGENNEQFF. The DNA of the CDR3 is TGTGCCAGCAGCCCGCCTCTCCTAGGGGAAAACAATGAGCAGTTCTTC.

A single count supports this clonotype. This clone may be a read error of a much larger clone one base away. DNA of the CDR3: TGTGCCAGCAGCGTAGTTTCAGGGTTTGGCACTGAAGCTTTCTTT. This encodes CASSVVSGFGTEAFF. The J gene is TRBJ1-1, the V gene TRBV9; possibly TRBD1 for D (5 bases). V lost 0 bases and J lost 4, with 13 bases in between. The length of the CDR3 is 15 residues. Germline CDR1 SGDLS, CDR2 YYNGEE.

This chain joins TRBV27 and TRBJ1-6; D perhaps matches TRBD1 (6 bases). Germline-derived CDR1 and CDR2 are MNHEY and SMNVEV (reference sequence). CDR3 length equals 18 residues. Trimming left V 1 base short and J 8 bases short, with 21 bases between. CDR3 nucleotide sequence: TGTGCCAGCAGTTTATTGGGAGTAATGGGCAGGGGCGATTCACCCCTCCACTTT. Translation: CASSLLGVMGRGDSPLHF.

Worth noting for this clonotype: This clone may be a read error of a much larger clone one base away. The V and J genes are TRBV12-3 or TRBV12-4 and TRBJ2-5, with 10 bases that match TRBD1. V shed 6 bases, J shed 10 bases, and the junction held 11 bases outside the gene matches. The CDR3 sequence is 14 residues long. The CDR3 nucleotides are TGTGCCAGCAGCTCCCTGGACAGGGGGGGTGACCAGTACTTC. Encoded protein: CASSSLDRGGDQYF.